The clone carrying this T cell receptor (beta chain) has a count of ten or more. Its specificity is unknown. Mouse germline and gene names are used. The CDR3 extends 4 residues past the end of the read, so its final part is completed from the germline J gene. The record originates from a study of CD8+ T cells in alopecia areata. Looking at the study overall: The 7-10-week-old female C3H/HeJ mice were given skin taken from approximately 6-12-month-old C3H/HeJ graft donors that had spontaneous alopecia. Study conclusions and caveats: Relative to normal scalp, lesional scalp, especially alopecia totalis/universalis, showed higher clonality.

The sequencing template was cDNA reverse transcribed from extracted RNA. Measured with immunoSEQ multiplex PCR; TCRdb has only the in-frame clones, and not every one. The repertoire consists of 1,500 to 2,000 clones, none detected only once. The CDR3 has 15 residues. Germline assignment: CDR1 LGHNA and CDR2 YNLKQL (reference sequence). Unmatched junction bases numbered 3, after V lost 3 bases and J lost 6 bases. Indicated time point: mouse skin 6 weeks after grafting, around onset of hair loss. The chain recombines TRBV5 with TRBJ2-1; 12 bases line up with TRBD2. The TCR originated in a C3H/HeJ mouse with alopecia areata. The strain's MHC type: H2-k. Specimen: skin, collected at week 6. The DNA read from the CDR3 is TGTGCCAGCAGCCACCGGGACTGGGGGGTTGCT. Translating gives CASSHRDWGVA. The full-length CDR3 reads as CASSHRDWGVAEQFF.